This T cell receptor beta chain was recorded in a study of cytomegalovirus exposure and HLA in healthy donors. Per the germline V gene, CDR1 is DFQATT and CDR2 is SNEGSKA (reference sequence). The CDR3 extends over 11 amino acids. Trimming removed 3 bases at V and 10 bases at J, with 11 bases between. Note on this clone: No antigen is known for it.

Whole-study findings and limits: A missense DCLRE1C variant was associated with V- and J-gene trimming of TCR beta chains in a later analysis, and an independent cohort replicated the association. The authors later found TCR association rates varying by HLA locus, with DRB1 most and HLA-C fewest. As a later analysis showed, several of the most significant clusters appeared to be linked to common viral pathogens. With high specificity and sensitivity, the classifier reportedly diagnosed cytomegalovirus status.

PCR involved 60 Vbeta and 13 Jbeta primers. The repertoire was sequenced with immunoSEQ multiplex PCR; TCRdb's copy has only in-frame clones and lacks some. This sample has 150,000 to 200,000 clones, with over 75% found just once. The V gene is TRBV20-1, the J gene TRBJ2-3; D unclear. The sequencing input was PBMCs. The sequence came from a woman aged 50 to 65 in good health and CMV-seronegative. CDR3 bases: TGCAGTGCTAGTGAACTCCCCTCGCAGTATTTT. This gives the protein CSASELPSQYF.